The clone carrying this TCR beta chain was recorded many times. TCRdb recomputed calls from the 5' RACE reads with MiXCR, one row per CDR3 protein. The table records 13,000 or so distinct CDR3 sequences, roughly 4.6% of them present only once. The data were taken from a study of T cells after yellow fever vaccination. Study-level background: When fractions had low cell numbers, they were prepared with SMART-Seq v4 Ultra Low Input.

Whole-study findings and limits: Almost all vaccine-responding clonotypes could not be detected on day 0 in sorted memory subsets.

The sequence was obtained from a man aged 25 to 40 who received the YFV17D yellow fever vaccine. Material: PBMCs, either bulk or a sorted T-cell subset (CD4+, CD8+, memory, or dextramer-sorted; not recorded which), obtained 45 days after the yellow fever booster vaccination.

Here the CDR3 DNA reads TGTGCCAGCAGCTTTAATACAGATACGCAGTATTTT. This translates into CASSFNTDTQYF. This rearrangement joins TRBV7-2 to TRBJ2-3, with D hard to call. Looked up from germline, CDR1 is SGHTA and CDR2 is FQGNSA. V was shortened by 3 bases and J by 3 bases, with 4 bases between the two germline ends. The CDR3 is 12 residues long.